These 17 T cell receptor beta chains came from one sample sequenced in a study of blood T cell repertoires in COVID-19. TCRdb's table, derived via immunoSEQ multiplex PCR, lists solely in-frame clones and lacks some. The profile shows around 190,000 clones, about 85% of them singletons. Specimen: peripheral blood. The receptors were sampled from a woman aged 80 or over with acute or convalescent COVID-19.

The chain employs TRBV7-9 and TRBJ2-4; TRBD2 matches 9 bases. This CDR3 comprises 15 residues. Per germline, CDR1 SEHNR and CDR2 FQNEAQ (reference sequence). V lost 0 bases, J lost 8 bases, and 5 bases stayed unmatched. The DNA for the CDR3 is TGTGCCAGCAGCTTAGCATCTAGCGGGACAGACATTCAGTACTTC. It is translated as CASSLASSGTDIQYF.

V usage is TRBV5-1 and J usage is TRBJ1-1; 9 positions match TRBD1. The CDR3 is 17 residues long. After removal of 3 bases from V and 1 base from J, the junction contained 10 bases not matched to a gene. The germline V gene encodes CDR1 SGHRS and CDR2 YFSETQ. CDR3 nucleotide sequence: TGCGCCAGCAGCTCTGGGGGGACAGGGTTAGGGAACACTGAAGCTTTCTTT. Translating gives CASSSGGTGLGNTEAFF. Full variable domain (rest looked up from reference TRBV5-1 and TRBJ1-1): KAGVTQTPRYLIKTRGQQVTLSCSPISGHRSVSWYQQTPGQGLQFLFEYFSETQRNKGNFPGRFSGRQFSNSRSEMNVSTLELGDSALYLCASSSGGTGLGNTEAFFGQGTRLTVV.

The chain employs TRBV4-1 and TRBJ2-3; the match to TRBD1 covers 7 bases. Germline V CDR1 and CDR2: MGHRA, YSYEKL. J gave up 3 bases and V 4 bases, and 10 bases lay outside the gene matches. The CDR3 sequence is 16 residues long. The CDR3 DNA follows: TGCGCCAGCAGCCCGATCCCGTCAGGGGGAACAGATACGCAGTATTTT. Translating gives CASSPIPSGGTDTQYF.

V usage is TRBV7-2 and J usage is TRBJ1-4; 7 bases match TRBD1. There are 14 residues in the CDR3. Germline lookup yields CDR1 SGHTA and CDR2 FQGNSA. The V segment lost 5 bases and the J segment 7 bases; nucleotides outside the gene matches: 7. CDR3 bases: TGTGCCAGCAGCCTTACAGGGGCGGGTGAAAAACTGTTTTTT. Residues: CASSLTGAGEKLFF.

V gene TRBV6-2 or TRBV6-3 combines with J gene TRBJ2-7; no clear D. V dropped 2 bases and J dropped 0 bases, with 14 bases sitting between them. The CDR3 is 16 residues long. Looked up from germline, CDR1 is MNHEY and CDR2 is SVGEGT. As DNA, the CDR3 is TGTGCCAGCAGTTACAATGTGGGCCTCCACTCCTACGAGCAGTACTTC. The encoded protein is CASSYNVGLHSYEQYF.

The gene calls are TRBV5-1 and TRBJ2-1; TRBD2 aligns across 9 bases. CDR1 and CDR2 from the germline V gene are SGHRS and YFSETQ. V shed 0 bases and J 1 base; nucleotides not matched to a gene: 11. CDR3 length equals 19 residues. The CDR3 nucleotides are TGCGCCAGCAGCTTGGTAAGTAGCGGGAGTCCGATTTCCTACAATGAGCAGTTCTTC. This sequence encodes CASSLVSSGSPISYNEQFF. Combining the CDR3 with reference TRBV5-1 and TRBJ2-1 gives the whole variable domain KAGVTQTPRYLIKTRGQQVTLSCSPISGHRSVSWYQQTPGQGLQFLFEYFSETQRNKGNFPGRFSGRQFSNSRSEMNVSTLELGDSALYLCASSLVSSGSPISYNEQFFGPGTRLTVL.

DNA of the CDR3: TGTGCCAGCAGCGTCGGGACTAGCGGGACCAATGAGCAGTTCTTC. This translates into CASSVGTSGTNEQFF. The chain uses TRBV7-3 and TRBJ2-1; 13 bases fit TRBD2. The CDR3 covers 15 residues. CDR1 SGHTA and CDR2 FQGTGA come from the germline V gene. Unmatched junction bases numbered 4, after V lost 5 bases and J lost 6 bases. Using reference TRBV7-3 and TRBJ2-1 for the parts outside the CDR3, the full variable domain is GAGVSQTPSNKVTEKGKYVELRCDPISGHTALYWYRQSLGQGPEFLIYFQGTGAADDSGLPNDRFFAVRPEGSVSTLKIQRTERGDSAVYLCASSVGTSGTNEQFFGPGTRLTVL.

Turning to this clone: Within the sample, other DNA sequences also encode this same CDR3. V usage is TRBV7-9 and J usage is TRBJ2-5; the match to TRBD2 covers 7 bases. The CDR3 contains 13 residues. CDR1 is SEHNR and CDR2 is FQNEAQ in the germline V gene (reference sequence). The J segment lost 5 bases and the V segment lost 0 bases, leaving 0 bases of the junction unmatched. CDR3 DNA: TGTGCCAGCAGCTTAGCGGGAGGGGAGACCCAGTACTTC. Translating it yields CASSLAGGETQYF.

Details on this clone: A read error may produce the germline difference seen at one junction end. This rearrangement joins TRBV28 to TRBJ1-3, with D uncertain. This CDR3 spans 12 amino acids. Germline loops: CDR1 MDHEN, CDR2 SYDVKM. The CDR3 is CASQGRPFLYSF. CDR3 coding DNA: TGTGCCAGCCAAGGGAGGCCTTTCCTTTATAGCTTT.

The V and J genes are TRBV5-4 and TRBJ2-7; 7 bases fit TRBD2. The CDR3 spans 14 residues. CDR1 is SGHNT, CDR2 YYREEE, per germline (reference sequence). With V trimmed by 4 bases and J by 2 bases, 6 bases remained unmatched. Here the CDR3 DNA reads TGTGCCAGCAGCAAACAAAGCGGGGCCTACGAGCAGTACTTC. Its protein is CASSKQSGAYEQYF.

The CDR3: CASSPRFVGGSTDTQYF. CDR3 DNA: TGTGCCAGCAGTCCCCGTTTTGTTGGCGGCTCCACAGATACGCAGTATTTT. V usage is TRBV6-2 or TRBV6-3 and J usage is TRBJ2-3; D ambiguous. Between the trimmed V and J ends, which lost 5 bases and 2 bases, there was a span of 20 bases. This CDR3 spans 17 amino acids. Per the germline V gene, CDR1 is MNHEY and CDR2 is SVGEGT.

The V gene is TRBV11-2, the J gene TRBJ1-5; 7 nucleotides align to TRBD1. Germline V gives CDR1 SGHAT, CDR2 FQNNGV. The ends lost 3 bases at V and 4 bases at J; junction bases unmatched: 6. The CDR3 covers 15 residues. CDR3 sequence (DNA): TGTGCCAGCAGCTTTGGCAGGGGGAGTAATCAGCCCCAGCATTTT. It translates to CASSFGRGSNQPQHF.

The V gene is TRBV19, the J gene TRBJ1-5; the D is unclear. The CDR3 length is 15 residues. The germline V gene has CDR1 LNHDA and CDR2 SQIVND (reference sequence). Trimming took off 2 bases at V and 6 bases at J, with 14 bases between the two ends. The CDR3 region has the DNA TGTGCCAGTAGTATATGGTCGGATAGGAGTCAGCCCCAGCATTTT. It yields the protein CASSIWSDRSQPQHF.

The sample holds one count of this clone. The V call is TRBV11-2, the J call TRBJ1-1, with 7 nucleotides matching TRBD1. Trimming took 1 base from V and 2 from J; bases not matched to a gene: 7. CDR1 is SGHAT, CDR2 FQNNGV, per germline. CDR3 length: 16 residues. Here the CDR3 reads CASSLGSTGSNTEAFF. The CDR3 DNA reads TGTGCCAGCAGCTTAGGATCGACAGGGTCCAACACTGAAGCTTTCTTT.

The V gene is TRBV10-2, the J gene TRBJ1-4; unclear D gene. The germline V gene encodes CDR1 WSHSY and CDR2 SAAADI. V lost 3 bases to trimming and J lost 0 bases, with 11 bases between them. This CDR3 contains 16 residues. CDR3 sequence: CASSDLKHATNEKLFF. As DNA, the CDR3 is TGCGCCAGCAGTGACCTCAAACATGCAACTAATGAAAAACTGTTTTTT.

This clone has more than one count but fewer than ten. Other DNA sequences in the sample encode the same CDR3. This rearrangement joins TRBV3-1 (or the pseudogene TRBV3-2) to TRBJ2-2; a weak D match, TRBD1 (5 bases). Germline V gives CDR1 LGHDT, CDR2 YNNKEL (reference sequence). The CDR3 loop spans 15 amino acids. Deletions cut 2 bases from V and 3 bases from J, with 10 bases between. The CDR3 spells CASSQKGADTGELFF. The CDR3 DNA sequence: TGTGCCAGCAGCCAAAAAGGGGCTGACACCGGGGAGCTGTTTTTT.

This clone turned up a few times. The chain carries TRBV24-1 and TRBJ2-3; D unclear. V lost 3 bases, J lost 5 bases, and 5 bases lay in between. This CDR3 is 12 amino acids long. Per germline, CDR1 KGHDR and CDR2 SFDVKD. The chain's CDR3 is CATSDPLDTQYF. Written as DNA, the CDR3 is TGTGCCACCAGTGATCCTCTAGATACGCAGTATTTT.